This TCR beta chain appears in the sequencing data of a study of T cells in localized non-small cell lung cancer. CDR1 is SGHAT, CDR2 FQNNGV, per germline. The CDR3 has 13 residues. V was clipped by 2 bases and J by 7 bases, with 6 bases between them. TCRdb's table, derived via immunoSEQ multiplex PCR, lists solely in-frame clones and lacks some. The profile shows roughly 34,000 clones, about 78% of them singletons. The sample here was peripheral blood, taken before any cancer treatment. This sequence originates from a male donor aged 60 or over with stage II squamous cell lung carcinoma. V gene TRBV11-2 combines with J gene TRBJ1-6; no definite D call. In DNA, the CDR3 is TGTGCCAGCAGCTTAAAGCAGAATTCACCCCTCCACTTT. Translated, it gives CASSLKQNSPLHF.